This T cell receptor beta chain was obtained from a study of blood T cell repertoires in COVID-19. Assay used: immunoSEQ multiplex PCR; TCRdb lists only in-frame clones, some missing. This table has 100,000 to 110,000 clones, around four fifths appearing once. With 2 bases clipped from V and 4 bases from J, the junction kept 6 bases outside the gene matches. This CDR3 contains 17 residues. Germline lookup yields CDR1 LNHDA and CDR2 SQIVND (reference sequence). Sample: peripheral blood. The chain recombines TRBV19 with TRBJ2-6, with 9 bases matching TRBD1. This sequence was found in an older woman with acute or convalescent COVID-19. The CDR3 DNA reads TGTGCCAGTAGTATAAACAGGGGGCAAGCAGGGGCCAACGTCCTGACTTTC. Translated: CASSINRGQAGANVLTF.